A single T cell receptor beta chain is shown here with its context. This record comes from a study of T cell changes during pregnancy in multiple sclerosis. The V and J ends lost 5 bases and 3 bases, in that order; junction bases with no gene match: 9. Germline-derived CDR1 and CDR2 are MNHEY and SVGAGI. The CDR3 is 15 residues long. Method: immunoSEQ multiplex PCR; TCRdb's copy keeps in-frame clones and lacks some. The sample shows 50,000 to 60,000 clones, 88% of them seen only once. The gene calls are TRBV6-5 and TRBJ1-2, with 7 positions matching TRBD1. The sequences come from CD4+ T cells from peripheral blood mononuclear cells, collected in the third trimester of pregnancy. This TCR was recovered from a female donor with multiple sclerosis, enrolled in a pregnancy study. CDR3 bases: TGTGCCAGCAGTACGACAGGGAACGTTGACTATGGCTACACCTTC. Translating gives CASSTTGNVDYGYTF.